Following are 17 T cell receptor beta chains from one sample sequenced in a study of beta chain features in type 1 diabetes. Antigen specificity for these receptors is unknown. Sequenced material consisted of expressed TCRB transcripts (all of the isolated RNA was reverse transcribed). TCRdb's table, derived via immunoSEQ multiplex PCR, lists solely in-frame clones and lacks some. Of some 280,000 clones in the sample, roughly an eighth were seen once. Study results and limitations: TCRB CDR3s from Type 1 diabetes patients were moderately but significantly shorter in all four CD4+ subsets.

Specimen: naive CD4+ T cells from blood. These receptors were taken from a man aged 25 to 45 with type 1 diabetes.

As concerns this clone: The sample carries other DNA sequences with the same CDR3. V and J are TRBV7-3 and TRBJ2-1; 8 nucleotides match TRBD1. J lost 4 bases, V lost 5 bases, and 4 bases had no gene match. Germline V CDR1 and CDR2: SGHTA, FQGTGA. The CDR3 covers 14 residues. CDR3 nucleotide sequence: TGTGCCAGCAGCAGGACAGGGTCTTACAATGAGCAGTTCTTC. This codes for CASSRTGSYNEQFF.

This clone was counted a few times. This chain links TRBV28 with TRBJ1-4, with a weak D call TRBD1 (5 bases). Germline V lookup: CDR1 MDHEN, CDR2 SYDVKM. V was cut by 10 bases and J by 4 bases, with 10 bases left in between. This CDR3 is 12 amino acids long. The CDR3 sequence is CATRGDNEKLFF. DNA of the CDR3: TGTGCCACCCGGGGGGATAATGAAAAACTGTTTTTT.

This clone has just a few counts. The CDR3 loop is CASSLSPEGDRNYGYTF. Written as DNA, the CDR3 is TGTGCCAGCAGCTTATCTCCGGAGGGCGATAGGAACTATGGCTACACCTTC. V and J are TRBV7-9 and TRBJ1-2; D remains ambiguous. Trimming took off 2 bases at V and 2 bases at J, with 18 bases between the two ends. The CDR3 is 17 amino acids. The germline gives CDR1 SEHNR, CDR2 FQNEAQ (reference sequence).

A few counts support this clone. The chain joins TRBV30 to TRBJ2-1; a possible D gene is TRBD2 (5 bases). This CDR3 is built from 14 residues. The V gene lost 0 bases and the J gene lost 4 bases, with 10 bases spanning the gap. The germline gives CDR1 GTSNPN, CDR2 SVGIG (reference sequence). DNA for the CDR3: TGTGCCTGGAGTGTCTGGACTGGATACAATGAGCAGTTCTTC. Residues: CAWSVWTGYNEQFF.

V usage is TRBV28 and J usage is TRBJ1-1; TRBD1 matches 7 bases. The CDR3 length is 15 residues. Germline lookup yields CDR1 MDHEN and CDR2 SYDVKM. V gave up 5 bases and J gave up 5 bases; unmatched junction bases: 11. This chain's CDR3 is CASSNLGTARTEAFF. DNA for the CDR3: TGTGCCAGCAGTAATCTCGGGACAGCGAGAACTGAAGCTTTCTTT.

The rearrangement links TRBV18 to TRBJ2-1; weak D call: TRBD2 (6 bases). V was shortened by 3 bases and J by 6 bases, with 15 bases between the two germline ends. CDR3 length equals 15 residues. Germline V gene sequence: CDR1 KGHSH, CDR2 LQKENI. The CDR3 nucleotides are TGTGCCAGCTCACCTACGGGACTCCATCTCAATGAGCAGTTCTTC. It codes for CASSPTGLHLNEQFF. Based on the CDR3 plus reference TRBV18 and TRBJ2-1, the full variable domain is NAGVMQNPRHLVRRRGQEARLRCSPMKGHSHVYWYRQLPEEGLKFMVYLQKENIIDESGMPKERFSAEFPKEGPSILRIQQVVRGDSAAYFCASSPTGLHLNEQFFGPGTRLTVL.

The sample holds a few counts of this clone. The J gene is TRBJ1-6, the V gene TRBV28, with D uncertain. Trimming pared 2 bases from V and 11 bases from J, leaving 7 bases between. CDR1 and CDR2 from the germline V gene are MDHEN and SYDVKM. The CDR3 contains 12 residues. CDR3: CASSLPRAPLHF. The DNA of the CDR3 is TGTGCCAGCAGTTTACCCCGGGCACCCCTCCACTTT.

Only a few counts were recorded for this clone. This chain connects TRBV11-2 to TRBJ1-4, with D tentatively TRBD1 (5 bases). CDR1 is SGHAT and CDR2 is FQNNGV in the germline V gene. The ends were cut back, 5 bases at V and 3 bases at J, with 10 bases in the middle. The CDR3 runs to 14 residues. The DNA of the CDR3 is TGTGCCAGCAGCCCGCAGGGCGCTAATGAAAAACTGTTTTTT. Its translation is CASSPQGANEKLFF.

This clone was found a few times. This CDR3 is CASSYFSRETQYF. The CDR3 bases are TGTGCCAGCAGTTACTTCTCTCGGGAGACCCAGTACTTC. The chain has TRBV6-6 and TRBJ2-5; D is unclear. In germline, CDR1 is MNHNY, CDR2 SVGAGI (reference sequence). Trimming left V 1 base short and J 5 bases short, with 8 bases between. The length of the CDR3 is 13 residues.

The chain links TRBV7-8 to TRBJ2-2, with 8 nucleotides matching TRBD1. V lost 6 bases and J lost 1; bases outside the gene matches: 7. This CDR3 comprises 16 residues. Per germline, CDR1 SGHVS and CDR2 FQNEAQ. CDR3 DNA sequence: TGTGCCAGCAGGCGGACCGGGACAGGGAACACCGGGGAGCTGTTTTTT. Residues: CASRRTGTGNTGELFF.

This chain connects TRBV15 to TRBJ2-4, with 9 positions matching TRBD1. The CDR3 has 15 amino acids. Germline trimming cut 5 bases from V and 1 base from J; bases unmatched to any gene: 3. CDR1 LNHNV and CDR2 YYDKDF come from the germline V gene (reference sequence). CDR3 residues: CATSPGTGAKNIQYF. The CDR3 nucleotides are TGTGCCACCAGCCCCGGGACAGGGGCCAAAAACATTCAGTACTTC.

This clone has a handful of counts. V and J are TRBV2 and TRBJ1-2; D may be TRBD1 (6 bases). Germline CDR1 and CDR2: SNHLY and FYNNEI. The V end lost 7 bases, the J end lost 4 bases, and 13 bases lay between the germline ends. The CDR3 loop spans 13 amino acids. The CDR3: CASTRTATYGYTF. The DNA for the CDR3 is TGTGCCAGCACCCGGACAGCTACCTATGGCTACACCTTC.

Here the CDR3 reads CASSQLQGAETQYF. The CDR3 DNA reads TGCGCCAGCAGCCAACTACAGGGGGCTGAGACCCAGTACTTC. V and J are TRBV4-3 and TRBJ2-5; TRBD1 matches 9 bases. This CDR3 is 14 amino acids long. From germline, CDR1 is LGHNA and CDR2 YSLEER. V shed 2 bases and J 5 bases; nucleotides not matched to a gene: 3.

This clone occurred a few times. This sequence joins TRBV9 and TRBJ2-1; 8 nucleotides align to TRBD1. CDR1 is SGDLS and CDR2 is YYNGEE in the germline V gene. The CDR3 consists of 17 residues. V dropped 0 bases and J dropped 6; count of bases not matched to a gene: 11. CDR3 coding DNA: TGTGCCAGCAGCGTAGAGGGGCGACAGGGGTATGGCAATGAGCAGTTCTTC. Translated, it gives CASSVEGRQGYGNEQFF.

This clone was seen more than once but under ten times. This chain joins TRBV30 and TRBJ2-4; 11 bases match TRBD1. The CDR3 runs 17 residues. V gave up 2 bases and J gave up 8 bases; unmatched junction bases: 14. The germline CDR1 and CDR2 sequences are GTSNPN and SVGIG (reference sequence). The CDR3 loop reads CAWSQRDRGTLIHIQYF. CDR3 DNA: TGTGCCTGGAGTCAGCGGGACAGGGGGACCTTGATACACATTCAGTACTTC.

V and J are TRBV5-4 and TRBJ2-1; 7 nucleotides match TRBD2. Per germline, CDR1 SGHNT and CDR2 YYREEE (reference sequence). The CDR3 length is 18 residues. The V segment lost 0 bases and the J segment 0 bases; nucleotides outside the gene matches: 9. The CDR3 here is CASSLGGGSPSSYNEQFF. The CDR3 DNA reads TGTGCCAGCAGCTTGGGCGGCGGGAGCCCTAGCTCCTACAATGAGCAGTTCTTC.

This clone was counted a single time. The chain recombines TRBV7-9 with TRBJ1-2, with 7 bases that match TRBD1. Per germline, CDR1 SEHNR and CDR2 FQNEAQ (reference sequence). The CDR3 consists of 16 residues. J gave up 3 bases and V 1 base, and 8 bases lay outside the gene matches. For the CDR3, the DNA is TGTGCCAGCAGCTTAGGAGGGGGCCGCGGTGACTATGGCTACACCTTC. Amino acids: CASSLGGGRGDYGYTF.